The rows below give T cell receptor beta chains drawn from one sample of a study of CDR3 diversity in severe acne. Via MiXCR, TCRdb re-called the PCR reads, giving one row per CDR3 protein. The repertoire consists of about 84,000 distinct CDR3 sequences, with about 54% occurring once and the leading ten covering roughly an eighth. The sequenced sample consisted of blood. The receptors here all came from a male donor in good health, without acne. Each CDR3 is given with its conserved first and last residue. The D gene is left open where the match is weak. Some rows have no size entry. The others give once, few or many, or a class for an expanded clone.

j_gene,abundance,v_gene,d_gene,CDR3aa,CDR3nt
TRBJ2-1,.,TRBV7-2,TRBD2,CASSPGLAGAEQFF,TGTGCCAGCAGCCCGGGACTAGCGGGAGCTGAGCAGTTCTTC
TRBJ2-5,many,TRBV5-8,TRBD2,CASSLALGTSVQETQYF,TGTGCCAGCAGCTTGGCCTTAGGGACTAGCGTGCAAGAGACCCAGTACTTC
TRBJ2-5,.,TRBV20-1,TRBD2,CSEGARSLAVETQYF,TGCAGTGAAGGGGCAAGGAGTCTAGCGGTAGAGACCCAGTACTTC
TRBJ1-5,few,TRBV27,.,CASSLNGNQPQHF,TGTGCCAGCAGTTTAAACGGCAATCAGCCCCAGCATTTT
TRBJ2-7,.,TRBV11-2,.,CASSLDKGGAGEQYF,TGTGCCAGCAGCTTAGACAAAGGGGGGGCGGGTGAGCAATACTTC
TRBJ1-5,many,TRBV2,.,CASTEDGPRQPQHF,TGTGCCAGCACCGAAGACGGGCCTCGGCAGCCCCAGCATTTT
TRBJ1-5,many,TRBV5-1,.,CASSLSGPNQPQHF,TGCGCCAGCAGCTTGAGTGGCCCTAATCAGCCCCAGCATTTT
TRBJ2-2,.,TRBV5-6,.,CASSLVRSMNTGELFF,TGTGCCAGCAGCTTAGTAAGGTCCATGAACACCGGGGAGCTGTTTTTT
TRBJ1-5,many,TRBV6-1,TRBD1,CASSEVTGGLRQPQHF,TGTGCCAGCAGTGAAGTGACAGGGGGCTTGAGGCAGCCCCAGCATTTT
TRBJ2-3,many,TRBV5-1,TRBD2,CASSLAASGGAGTDTQYF,TGCGCCAGCAGCTTGGCCGCTAGCGGGGGGGCCGGCACAGATACGCAGTATTTT
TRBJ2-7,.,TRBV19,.,CASSIGPDYEQYF,TGTGCCAGTAGTATAGGGCCCGACTACGAGCAGTACTTC
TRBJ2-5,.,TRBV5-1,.,CASSPTGAQETQYF,TGCGCCAGCAGCCCAACAGGAGCCCAAGAGACCCAGTACTTC
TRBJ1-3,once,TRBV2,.,CASSVGGRLAGNTIYF,TGTGCCAGCAGTGTTGGGGGGCGGCTAGCTGGAAACACCATATATTTT
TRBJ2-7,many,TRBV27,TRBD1,CASSLGQGAGEQYF,TGTGCCAGCAGTCTCGGACAGGGGGCAGGCGAGCAGTACTTC
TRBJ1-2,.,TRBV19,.,CASSIRRRSGGYGYTF,TGTGCCAGTAGTATCAGACGTCGATCGGGAGGGTATGGCTACACCTTC
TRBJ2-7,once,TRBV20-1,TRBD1,CSARDRVAYEQYF,TGCAGTGCTAGGGACAGGGTTGCGTACGAGCAGTACTTC
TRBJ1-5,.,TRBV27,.,CASSLNPSYYQPQHF,TGTGCCAGCAGTTTGAACCCCTCATATTATCAGCCCCAGCATTTT
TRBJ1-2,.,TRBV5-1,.,CASSLEQYGYTF,TGCGCCAGCAGCTTGGAACAGTATGGCTACACCTTC
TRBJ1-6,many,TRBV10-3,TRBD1,CAISAGQAESLRSPLHF,TGTGCCATCAGTGCAGGACAGGCGGAAAGTTTGAGATCACCCCTCCACTTT
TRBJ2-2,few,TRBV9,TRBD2,CASSVVAGGTGELFF,TGTGCCAGCAGCGTAGTAGCGGGAGGCACCGGGGAGCTGTTTTTT
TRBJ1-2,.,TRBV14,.,CASSQGQQNYGYTF,TGTGCCAGCAGCCAAGGCCAGCAAAACTATGGCTACACCTTC
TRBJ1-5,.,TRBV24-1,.,CASSDQAPRSNQPQHF,TGTGCCAGCAGTGACCAGGCCCCACGCAGCAATCAGCCCCAGCATTTT
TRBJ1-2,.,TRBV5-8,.,CASRLSRNSYGYTF,TGCGCCAGCAGGCTGAGCAGGAACTCCTATGGCTACACCTTC
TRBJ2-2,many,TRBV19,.,CASSPAGVLLWLHLRFGELFF,.
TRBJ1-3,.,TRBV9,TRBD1,CASDPTGGGNTIYF,TGTGCCAGCGATCCGACAGGGGGTGGAAACACCATATATTTT
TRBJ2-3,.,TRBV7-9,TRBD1,CASSWDRDRGPDTQYF,TGTGCCAGCAGCTGGGACCGGGACAGGGGGCCAGATACGCAGTATTTT
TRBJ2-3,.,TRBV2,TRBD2,CASSKGTSGGASPTQYF,TGTGCCAGCAGCAAAGGGACTAGCGGGGGGGCGTCCCCTACGCAGTATTTT
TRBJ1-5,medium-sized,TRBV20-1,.,CSARDGGVTNQPQHF,TGCAGTGCTAGAGATGGTGGGGTCACCAATCAGCCCCAGCATTTT
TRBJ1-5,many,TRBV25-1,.,CASSFGQGNQPQHF,TGTGCCAGCAGTTTTGGGCAGGGAAATCAGCCCCAGCATTTT